Below, 8 T cell receptor beta chains from the same sample are listed, as sequenced in a study of CD8 T cells in ankylosing spondylitis. Antigens of these TCRs are unknown. The study's findings and limits: Characteristic of ankylosing spondylitis blood, it appeared, was a TCR beta motif comprising eight highly homologous variants.

One entry per CDR3 protein results from TCRdb running MiXCR on the 5' RACE reads. The table includes approximately 520,000 distinct CDR3 sequences, about 5.7% detected once. Sequencing was carried out using blood, either unsorted or a sorted T cell fraction (not recorded which). All receptors derive from a male donor with ankylosing spondylitis.

There are many counts of this clonotype. The CDR3 is CASRAIRRETQYF. DNA for the CDR3: TGTGCCAGCAGAGCAATTCGTCGAGAGACCCAGTACTTC. The chain recombines TRBV6-1 with TRBJ2-5; D ambiguous. Trimming removed 6 bases from V and 4 bases from J, with 12 bases in between. Per germline, CDR1 MNHNS and CDR2 SASEGT. The CDR3 runs to 13 residues.

At least ten counts were recorded for this clonotype. The chain uses TRBV27 and TRBJ2-1; the match to TRBD2 covers 9 bases. The junction had 10 bases not matched to a gene; V was cut back by 2 bases and J by 5 bases. Germline lookup yields CDR1 MNHEY and CDR2 SMNVEV (reference sequence). The CDR3 length is 17 residues. The CDR3 spells CASSLVASGKRDNEQFF. CDR3 nucleotide sequence: TGTGCCAGCAGTTTAGTGGCTAGCGGGAAAAGGGACAATGAGCAGTTCTTC.

This clonotype was observed at least ten times. The rearrangement joins TRBV10-3 to TRBJ2-1; 8 bases match TRBD2. V lost 2 bases, J lost 0 bases, and 6 bases stayed unmatched. Germline loops: CDR1 ENHRY, CDR2 SYGVKD. The CDR3 has 17 residues. The CDR3 sequence is CAISEDKAGASYNEQFF. The CDR3 nucleotides read TGTGCCATCAGTGAGGATAAAGCGGGGGCCTCCTACAATGAGCAGTTCTTC.

This clonotype was picked up many times. The gene calls are TRBV13 and TRBJ1-2, with D possibly matching TRBD1 (6 bases). The V gene lost 0 bases and the J gene lost 4 bases, with 15 bases spanning the gap. Germline V gene sequence: CDR1 PRHDT, CDR2 FYEKMQ (reference sequence). The CDR3 covers 16 residues. CDR3 amino acids: CASSLGLAGQFYGYTF. The CDR3 nucleotides read TGTGCCAGCAGCTTAGGCCTTGCTGGACAGTTCTATGGCTACACCTTC.

This clonotype was counted ten times or more. The chain combines TRBV20-1 with TRBJ2-7, with 7 bases aligning to TRBD1. The germline V gene has CDR1 DFQATT and CDR2 SNEGSKA (reference sequence). The CDR3 covers 15 residues. V dropped 1 base and J dropped 0; count of bases not matched to a gene: 6. The CDR3 nucleotides are TGCAGTGCTAGAGCTGGGACAGACGACTCCTACGAGCAGTACTTC. It translates to CSARAGTDDSYEQYF.

In its sample, this clonotype was seen many times. The chain couples TRBV5-1 to TRBJ2-1; D not resolved. Germline V gene sequence: CDR1 SGHRS, CDR2 YFSETQ. The CDR3 spans 14 residues. Trimming stripped 1 base from V and 2 bases from J, with 7 bases between. DNA for the CDR3: TGCGCCAGCAGCTTGTACAGTACCTACAATGAGCAGTTCTTC. It specifies CASSLYSTYNEQFF.

This clonotype was counted between two and nine times. This chain connects TRBV10-3 to TRBJ1-1; D might be TRBD1 (5 bases). Germline loops: CDR1 ENHRY, CDR2 SYGVKD. This CDR3 contains 12 residues. V shed 10 bases and J shed 1 base, with 10 bases lying between them. CDR3 amino acids: CATGTENTEAFF. The CDR3 DNA is TGTGCCACCGGGACGGAGAACACTGAAGCTTTCTTT.

This clonotype has a count of ten or more. The chain uses TRBV6-2 or TRBV6-3 and TRBJ2-1; TRBD2 might be the D (6 bases). This CDR3 has 15 amino acids. Germline values: CDR1 MNHEY, CDR2 SVGEGT. Trimming shortened V by 2 bases and J by 6 bases, and 14 bases separated the two germline ends. The CDR3: CASSYEVGGVNEQFF. The CDR3 nucleotides are TGTGCCAGCAGTTACGAGGTGGGAGGCGTCAATGAGCAGTTCTTC.